Sequencing of this T cell receptor (beta chain) was carried out in a study of blood T cell repertoires in COVID-19. The wider study: Specimens from acute and convalescent COVID-19 originated in the United States, Italy and Spain. The cDNA or gDNA used as material had been derived from T cells, B-cell-depleted T cells, or PBMCs.

V gave up 5 bases and J gave up 3 bases, with 14 bases separating them. CDR1 SGHTA and CDR2 FQGNSA come from the germline V gene. The CDR3 runs 15 residues. As originally analysed: Amplification from reference gene primers served as the basis for estimated nucleated cell counts. Generated by immunoSEQ multiplex PCR, the TCRdb table keeps only in-frame clones and is missing some. V, J and clone size are taken as reported in that table, and D and trimming were inferred from the DNA itself. The data contain about 100,000 clones, 86% of them singletons. Sequences were obtained from peripheral blood. This clonotype was obtained from an elderly man with acute or convalescent COVID-19. V gene TRBV7-2 combines with J gene TRBJ2-1; D possibly corresponds to TRBD2 (5 bases). CDR3 in amino acids: CASSPEGNDYNEQFF. Written as DNA, the CDR3 is TGTGCCAGCAGCCCCGAGGGTAATGACTACAATGAGCAGTTCTTC.